A selection of T cell receptor beta chains follows, all from one sample in a study of T cell changes during pregnancy in multiple sclerosis. Measured with immunoSEQ multiplex PCR; TCRdb has only the in-frame clones, and not every one. Of 7,500 to 9,500 clones in the sample, around 87% are singletons; the top ten hold under 6.5%. Sequenced here: CD8+ T cells from peripheral blood mononuclear cells, sampled in the first trimester of pregnancy. The receptors shown here come from a female donor in good health, enrolled as a control in a pregnancy study. The CDR3 runs from the conserved cysteine through the conserved F or W. A D gene is named only where the DNA matches it firmly. The listing skips clone size in some rows; elsewhere it reads once, few, many or a size class.

j_call | d_call | clone_size | v_call | cdr3_nt | cdr3_aa
TRBJ2-1 | TRBD2 | NA | TRBV11-3 | TGTGCCAGCAGCGGGGGACTAGCGGGATTCGATGAGCAGTTCTTC | CASSGGLAGFDEQFF
TRBJ1-1 | NA | NA | TRBV27 | TGTGCCAGCAGCCCGACGAGGTGGGGAGACACTGAAGCTTTCTTT | CASSPTRWGDTEAFF
TRBJ2-5 | TRBD2 | NA | TRBV19 | TGTGCCAGTAGTACCGGGTTCGGGGGGGAGGCCCAGTACTTC | CASSTGFGGEAQYF
TRBJ1-1 | NA | NA | TRBV4-1 | TGCGCCAGCAGCCAAGAGTCGGGGGAGAACACTGAAGCTTTCTTT | CASSQESGENTEAFF
TRBJ2-2 | TRBD2 | NA | TRBV7-6 | TGTGCCAGCAGCTTAGTCCCAAACAGGGGAGGACTAGCGGGAGGCGCCGGGGAGCTGTTTTTT | CASSLVPNRGGLAGGAGELFF
TRBJ2-3 | TRBD2 | NA | TRBV7-3 | TGTGCCAGCAGCTTACAGCTAGCCGGGGGGGATACGCAGTATTTT | CASSLQLAGGDTQYF
TRBJ1-5 | TRBD1 | NA | TRBV12-5 | TGTGCTAGTGGTTTCCCCGGGACAGGGCGAGGGGGCAATCAGCCCCAGCATTTT | CASGFPGTGRGGNQPQHF
TRBJ2-1 | NA | NA | TRBV7-9 | TGTGCCAGCAGCGACCTTAGCAGACTCTACAATGAGCAGTTCTTC | CASSDLSRLYNEQFF
TRBJ2-3 | TRBD2 | once | TRBV6-4 | TGTGCCAGCAGTGACTCTAGCGGGAGGGCAGATACGCAGTATTTT | CASSDSSGRADTQYF
TRBJ2-1 | TRBD2 | NA | TRBV6-4 | TGTGCCAGCAGTGACTCGACGGGAGGAGGTGAGCAGTTCTTC | CASSDSTGGGEQFF
TRBJ2-3 | TRBD1 | NA | TRBV6-4 | TGTGCCAGCAGTGCCACCGGGACAGGGGCCCCAGATACGCAGTATTTT | CASSATGTGAPDTQYF
TRBJ2-3 | NA | NA | TRBV7-6 | TGTGCCAGCAGCTCCACAACGGGGGATACGCAGTATTTT | CASSSTTGDTQYF
TRBJ1-1 | NA | medium-sized | TRBV9 | TGTGCCAGCAGCGAGACCGGGGGGTTATTGGCTGAAGCTTTCTTT | CASSETGGLLAEAFF
TRBJ1-2 | TRBD1 | NA | TRBV29-1 | TGCAGCGTTCCAGACCAGGGGACAGGGCGTTTTGGCTACACCTTC | CSVPDQGTGRFGYTF
TRBJ1-5 | NA | NA | TRBV6-1 | TGTGCCAGCAGTGAAGAATCTGGCGGGGGCTCCCAGCCCCAGCATTTT | CASSEESGGGSQPQHF
TRBJ2-7 | TRBD2 | NA | TRBV5-5 | TGTGCCAGCAGCCCCCTAGCGGGACTCTACGAGCAGTACTTC | CASSPLAGLYEQYF
TRBJ2-6 | NA | few | TRBV7-8 | TGTGCCAGCAGCAGAACAGGGGCGGGAGGGGCCAACGTCCTGACTTTC | CASSRTGAGGANVLTF
TRBJ1-5 | NA | few | TRBV30 | TGTGCCTGGAGTGTACGCGAGGGAAGCCCTTCCAATCAGCCCCAGCATTTT | CAWSVREGSPSNQPQHF
TRBJ2-7 | NA | NA | TRBV6-1 | TGTGCCAGCGGGGGCAGGGGCTACGAGCAGTACTTC | CASGGRGYEQYF
TRBJ2-5 | TRBD2 | NA | TRBV15 | TGTGCCACCAGCATAGCGGGGACACAAGAGACCCAGTACTTC | CATSIAGTQETQYF
TRBJ1-1 | NA | once | TRBV6-1 | TGTGCCAGCAGTGAAGCTTATTTGAACACTGAAGCTTTCTTT | CASSEAYLNTEAFF
TRBJ2-7 | TRBD2 | NA | TRBV19 | TGTGCCAGTACCCCTAGCAGCCCTAGCGGGAGGTTTGACCCCTACGAGCAGTACTTC | CASTPSSPSGRFDPYEQYF
TRBJ2-3 | NA | NA | TRBV4-1 | TGCGCCAGCAGCCATTACAGCGGTGTTAGCACAGATACGCAGTATTTT | CASSHYSGVSTDTQYF
TRBJ1-4 | TRBD1 | once | TRBV10-3 | TGTGCCATCAGCGGGGACAGGGGCAATGAAAAACTGTTTTTT | CAISGDRGNEKLFF
TRBJ1-1 | NA | once | TRBV6-4 | TGTGCCAGCAGTTACGGCGAGGAGAACACTGAAGCTTTCTTT | CASSYGEENTEAFF
TRBJ2-6 | NA | NA | TRBV6-4 | TGTGCCAGCAGTGACTCTCAGGGTTCCTTCTCTGGGGCCAACGTCCTGACTTTC | CASSDSQGSFSGANVLTF
TRBJ2-1 | NA | NA | TRBV7-8 | TGTGCCAGCAGCCCTAGGGGGGGGATTGTTCTAGCCGATGAGCAGTTCTTC | CASSPRGGIVLADEQFF
TRBJ2-2 | NA | NA | TRBV2 | TGTGCCAGCAGCCTGACAGAGACCGGGGAGCTGTTTTTT | CASSLTETGELFF
TRBJ2-1 | TRBD2 | once | TRBV5-4 | TGTGCCAGCAGGACGGGACTAGCGGGGGGGAGCTCCTACAATGAGCAGTTCTTC | CASRTGLAGGSSYNEQFF
TRBJ2-5 | TRBD1 | NA | TRBV30 | TGTGCCTGGAGTGGTTATGGACAGGGGGAGGAGACCCAGTACTTC | CAWSGYGQGEETQYF
TRBJ1-2 | TRBD1 | NA | TRBV27 | TGTGCCAGCAGTTTATCCGGGACAGGGGTTTTCTATGGCTACACCTTC | CASSLSGTGVFYGYTF
TRBJ1-2 | TRBD1 | NA | TRBV25-1 | TGTGCCAGCAGTGAAGCAGGGGGTCCTAACTATGGCTACACCTTC | CASSEAGGPNYGYTF
TRBJ2-2 | TRBD2 | NA | TRBV2 | TGTGCCAGCAGTGAAGCAGTAGCGGGAGGGCCTAGGGAGCTGTTTTTT | CASSEAVAGGPRELFF
TRBJ2-5 | TRBD2 | NA | TRBV6-1 | TGTGCCAGCAGTGAACCGAGCGGGGGGGCCCAAGAGACCCAGTACTTC | CASSEPSGGAQETQYF
TRBJ2-6 | TRBD1 | NA | TRBV7-3 | TGTGCCAGCAGCCCCGGCTGGGGACAGGGAAGCTCTGGGGCCAACGTCCTGACTTTC | CASSPGWGQGSSGANVLTF
TRBJ2-5 | TRBD2 | NA | TRBV27 | TGTGCCAGCAGCCCTAGCGGGAGACCGAAAGAGACCCAGTACTTC | CASSPSGRPKETQYF
TRBJ2-2 | NA | once | TRBV6-1 | TGTGCCAGCAGGGAGGAGGGAATGTTAACCGGGGAGCTGTTTTTT | CASREEGMLTGELFF
TRBJ2-1 | TRBD2 | NA | TRBV6-5 | TGTGCCAGCAGTTACGGGGGACTAGCCCATGAGCAGTTCTTC | CASSYGGLAHEQFF
TRBJ1-6 | NA | NA | TRBV7-6 | TGTGCCAGCAGCTCCTCGCCCGGGGGAGGCGTGTCACCCCTCCACTTT | CASSSSPGGGVSPLHF
TRBJ2-1 | TRBD1 | few | TRBV2 | TGTGCCAGCAGGGGGGTGACAGGGGGGGATGAGCAGTTCTTC | CASRGVTGGDEQFF
TRBJ2-1 | NA | NA | TRBV7-6 | TGTGCCAGCAGCCGGGCCCCAGCGGCCAATGAGCAGTTCTTC | CASSRAPAANEQFF
TRBJ2-1 | TRBD2 | NA | TRBV6-5 | TGTGCCAGCAGTCCGACTAGCGGGGGCCGCCGTGAGCAGTTCTTC | CASSPTSGGRREQFF
TRBJ1-1 | TRBD1 | once | TRBV7-6 | TGTGCCAGCAGTCTCGGGACAGGAGTAAACACTGAAGCTTTCTTT | CASSLGTGVNTEAFF
TRBJ2-2 | TRBD1 | NA | TRBV25-1 | TGTGCCAGCAGTGACCGGTCCTCGGACAGGGGCCGGGAGCTGTTTTTT | CASSDRSSDRGRELFF
TRBJ2-1 | TRBD2 | NA | TRBV5-1 | TGCGCCAGCAGCCCTGGGACTAGCAGTCTCTACAATGAGCAGTTCTTC | CASSPGTSSLYNEQFF
TRBJ2-3 | NA | NA | TRBV10-2 | TGCGCCAGCAGCGGGGGTGCTAGCACAGATACGCAGTATTTT | CASSGGASTDTQYF
TRBJ1-2 | NA | NA | TRBV5-1 | TGCGCCAGCAGAGCTTTGACAGGCCTCGCTAACTATGGCTACACCTTC | CASRALTGLANYGYTF
TRBJ2-7 | TRBD1 | NA | TRBV5-6 | TGTGCCAGCAGCTTTCGGACAGGCCAGGGCGAGCAGTACTTC | CASSFRTGQGEQYF
TRBJ1-4 | NA | NA | TRBV4-2 | TGTGCCAGCAGCCAAACGGAGGGGCCTAGTGAAAAACTGTTTTTT | CASSQTEGPSEKLFF
TRBJ1-5 | TRBD1 | NA | TRBV23-1 | TGCGCCAGCATCCCCTCTCCCGGGACAGGGGTGGATCAGCCCCAGCATTTT | CASIPSPGTGVDQPQHF